The text below deals with one TCR beta chain. Its antigen is still unknown. TCRdb keeps only in-frame clones here, not all; method: immunoSEQ multiplex PCR. The sample records around 86,000 clones, nearly 90% being singletons. Germline V gene lookup returns CDR1 LGHDT and CDR2 YNNKEL (reference sequence). The ends lost 1 base at V and 8 bases at J; junction bases unmatched: 6. The CDR3 covers 14 residues. This specimen belongs to a study of T cell responses to AZD1222 COVID-19 vaccine. Whole-study findings and limits: Spike regions recognized by vaccine-associated CD4 TCRs spanned the protein, led by 160-218 and 743-854.

This receptor was taken from an adult in good health. This chain links TRBV3-1 (or the pseudogene TRBV3-2) with TRBJ1-2; 8 bases line up with TRBD1. The sequencing here drew on peripheral blood, taken on day 0 of AZD1222 vaccination. CDR3: CASSQVQGAGGYTF. Here the CDR3 DNA reads TGTGCCAGCAGCCAAGTTCAGGGGGCGGGAGGCTACACCTTC.